The 15 T cell receptor beta chains presented below share a single source sample, sequenced in a study of T and B cells in COVID-19 patients. From blood, about 240-550 ng of genomic DNA served as TRB template. TRB rearrangements were amplified by multiplex PCR with BIOMED2 TRB-A/B primers. MiXCR, applied by TCRdb to the multiplex PCR reads, yields one record per CDR3 protein. The data hold approximately 20,000 distinct CDR3 sequences, with roughly 27% observed a single time. Source material: blood. The origin of the receptors is a human donor who had recovered from COVID-19.

This clonotype has just a few counts. J is TRBJ2-1 and V is TRBV18, with a possible D match to TRBD2 (5 bases). The germline V gene encodes CDR1 KGHSH and CDR2 LQKENI. The CDR3 loop spans 15 amino acids. Trimming cost V 6 bases and J 8 bases, with 20 bases left between them. The CDR3 region has the DNA TGTGCCAGCTCGCCGGGATACGGGGTGTTCGATGAGCAGTTCTTC. This sequence encodes CASSPGYGVFDEQFF.

J is TRBJ2-3 and V is TRBV6-1, with TRBD1 matching over 7 bases. The CDR3 loop spans 17 amino acids. J gave up 0 bases and V 5 bases, and 11 bases lay outside the gene matches. Germline CDR1 is MNHNS and CDR2 is SASEGT. The CDR3: CASSYRYRGGSTDTQYF. DNA for the CDR3: TGTGCCAGCAGTTACCGATACAGGGGCGGTAGCACAGATACGCAGTATTTT.

The chain carries TRBV20-1 and TRBJ2-7; D is unclear. Trimming removed 3 bases at V and 5 bases at J, with 5 bases between. CDR1 is DFQATT and CDR2 is SNEGSKA in the germline V gene (reference sequence). The length of the CDR3 is 10 residues. In DNA, the CDR3 is TGCAGTGCTAGTGGAAACGAGCAGTACTTC. Amino acid sequence: CSASGNEQYF.

Relative to its sample, this clonotype is medium-sized. This chain uses TRBV19 with TRBJ2-7; no clear D. CDR1 is LNHDA, CDR2 SQIVND, per germline (reference sequence). V was cut by 4 bases and J by 3 bases, with 10 bases left in between. The CDR3 contains 13 residues. The chain's CDR3 is CASSTTDGYEQYF. For the CDR3, the DNA is TGTGCCAGTAGTACAACTGACGGCTACGAGCAGTACTTC.

The V gene is TRBV6-2 or TRBV6-3, the J gene TRBJ1-2; D is possibly TRBD1 (5 bases). The ends were cut back, 6 bases at V and 2 bases at J, with 13 bases in the middle. CDR1 and CDR2 (germline): MNHEY, SVGEGT. The CDR3 loop spans 14 amino acids. The CDR3 loop reads CASSSTGPNYGYTF. The CDR3 DNA reads as TGTGCCAGCAGCAGTACGGGACCGAACTATGGCTACACCTTC.

The rearrangement joins TRBV6-5 to TRBJ2-7; 8 bases match TRBD1. V was clipped by 10 bases and J by 4 bases; unmatched bases: 9. The CDR3 has 13 amino acids. From germline, CDR1 is MNHEY and CDR2 SVGAGI. The CDR3 loop is CAINQGAPYEQYF. CDR3 sequence (DNA): TGTGCCATCAATCAGGGGGCGCCTTACGAGCAGTACTTC.

The chain recombines TRBV7-6 with TRBJ2-3; TRBD2 matches 9 bases. The J segment lost 2 bases and the V segment lost 4 bases, leaving 10 bases of the junction unmatched. The CDR3 consists of 17 residues. Germline V gene lookup returns CDR1 SGHVS and CDR2 FNYEAQ. DNA for the CDR3: TGTGCCAGCAGCTCCGACCTAGCGGGGCCCTTCACAGATACGCAGTATTTT. The encoded protein is CASSSDLAGPFTDTQYF.

This clonotype was recorded at least ten times. The rearrangement joins TRBV30 to TRBJ2-1, with D perhaps TRBD1 or TRBD2 (6 bases each). CDR3 size: 15 residues. The germline gives CDR1 GTSNPN, CDR2 SVGIG (reference sequence). The V end was cut by 0 bases, the J end by 8 bases, with 17 bases between. As DNA, the CDR3 is TGTGCCTGGAGTGTACGGGTAGGGGGGTACCATGAGCAGTTCTTC. Translating gives CAWSVRVGGYHEQFF.

This clonotype came up a few times. J is TRBJ2-1 and V is TRBV12-3 or TRBV12-4; 7 bases match TRBD1. The V and J ends lost 4 bases and 8 bases, in that order; junction bases with no gene match: 11. The CDR3 spans 15 residues. For the CDR3, the DNA is TGTGCCAGCAGTTACAGCGGAGCAGGGGGAGATGAGCAGTTCTTC. Its translation is CASSYSGAGGDEQFF.

Remarks on this clonotype: A much larger clone sits a single nucleotide away, making a read error possible. This chain uses TRBV5-6 with TRBJ2-4; 7 nucleotides match TRBD1. The DNA end lines up better with TRBJ2-1; the J call may be wrong. This CDR3 comprises 15 residues. The germline V gene encodes CDR1 SGHDT and CDR2 YYEEEE. Written as DNA, the CDR3 is TGTGCCAGTAGTACTCGACAGGGACGAATCTACGAGCAGTTCTTC. Its protein is CASSTRQGRIYEQFF.

A word on this clonotype: A read error is possible here, since a much larger clone lies one base away. The chain recombines TRBV30 with TRBJ2-7; D gene uncertain. The germline CDR1 and CDR2 sequences are GTSNPN and SVGIG (reference sequence). The CDR3 has 12 amino acids. CDR3 nucleotides: TGTGCCTGGACTGGAAGCTCCTACGATCAGTACTTC. Translated, it gives CAWTGSSYDQYF.

Within the sample, this clonotype is medium-sized. This chain joins TRBV6-5 and TRBJ2-1, with unresolved D. The CDR3 covers 16 residues. The V gene lost 2 bases and the J gene lost 0 bases, with 11 bases spanning the gap. Germline CDR1 and CDR2: MNHEY and SVGAGI. In nucleotides, the CDR3 is TGTGCCAGCAGTTACACTAATCCCAACTCCTACAATGAGCAGTTCTTC. Translating it yields CASSYTNPNSYNEQFF.

This clonotype appeared a few times. V and J are TRBV30 and TRBJ2-7; D unclear. Germline CDR1 and CDR2: GTSNPN and SVGIG (reference sequence). Trimming pared 3 bases from V and 3 bases from J, leaving 18 bases between. The length of the CDR3 is 15 residues. In DNA form, the CDR3 reads TGTGCCTGGAGCCCTAGGCCTACGAAGGGCTACGAGCAGTACTTC. This codes for CAWSPRPTKGYEQYF.

This clonotype came up a few times. The chain is built from TRBV11-2 and TRBJ1-4; D is possibly TRBD1 (5 bases). Trimming stripped 0 bases from V and 4 bases from J, with 9 bases between. Germline CDR1 and CDR2: SGHAT and FQNNGV. The CDR3 is made up of 15 amino acids. CDR3 bases: TGTGCCAGCAGCTTAGAGGCAGGGAGTAATGAAAAACTGTTTTTT. This codes for CASSLEAGSNEKLFF.

This chain links TRBV5-1 with TRBJ2-3; D remains unclear. The CDR3 spans 14 residues. V lost 3 bases to trimming and J lost 2 bases, with 10 bases between them. Germline V gene lookup returns CDR1 SGHRS and CDR2 YFSETQ. The CDR3 DNA reads as TGCGCCAGCAGCTCCGAATTACACACAGATACGCAGTATTTT. It translates to CASSSELHTDTQYF.